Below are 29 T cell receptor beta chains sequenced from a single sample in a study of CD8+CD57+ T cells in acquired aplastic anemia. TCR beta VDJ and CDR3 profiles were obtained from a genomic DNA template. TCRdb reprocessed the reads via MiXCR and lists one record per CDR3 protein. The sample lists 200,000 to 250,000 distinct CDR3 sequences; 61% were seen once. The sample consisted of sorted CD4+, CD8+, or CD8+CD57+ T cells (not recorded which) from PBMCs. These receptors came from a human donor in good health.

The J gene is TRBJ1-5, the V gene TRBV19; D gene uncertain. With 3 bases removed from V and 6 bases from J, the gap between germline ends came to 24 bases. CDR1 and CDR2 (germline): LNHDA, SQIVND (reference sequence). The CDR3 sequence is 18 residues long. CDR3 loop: CASSIAEGSSRVFQPQHF. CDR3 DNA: TGTGCCAGTAGTATCGCGGAGGGTTCAAGCCGGGTTTTTCAGCCCCAGCATTTT.

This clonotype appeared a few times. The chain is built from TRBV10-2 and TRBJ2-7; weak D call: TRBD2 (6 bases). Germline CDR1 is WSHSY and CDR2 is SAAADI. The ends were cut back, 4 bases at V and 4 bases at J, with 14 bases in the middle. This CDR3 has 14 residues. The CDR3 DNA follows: TGCGCCAGCAGTGTTCCCGGGGGTGATTACGAGCAGTACTTC. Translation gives CASSVPGGDYEQYF.

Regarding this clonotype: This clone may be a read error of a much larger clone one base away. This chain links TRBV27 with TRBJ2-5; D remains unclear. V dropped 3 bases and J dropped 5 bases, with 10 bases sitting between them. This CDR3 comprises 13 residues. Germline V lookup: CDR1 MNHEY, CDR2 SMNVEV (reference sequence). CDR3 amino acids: CASSLGRCETQYF. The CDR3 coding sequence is TGTGCCAGCAGTTTGGGCAGGTGTGAGACCCAGTACTTC.

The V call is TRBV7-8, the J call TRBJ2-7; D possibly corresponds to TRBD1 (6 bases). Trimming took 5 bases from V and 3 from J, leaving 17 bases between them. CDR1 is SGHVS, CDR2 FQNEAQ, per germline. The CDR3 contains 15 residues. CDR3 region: CASSGQTGGSYEQYF. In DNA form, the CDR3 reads TGTGCCAGCAGCGGGCAGACAGGAGGCAGCTACGAGCAGTACTTC.

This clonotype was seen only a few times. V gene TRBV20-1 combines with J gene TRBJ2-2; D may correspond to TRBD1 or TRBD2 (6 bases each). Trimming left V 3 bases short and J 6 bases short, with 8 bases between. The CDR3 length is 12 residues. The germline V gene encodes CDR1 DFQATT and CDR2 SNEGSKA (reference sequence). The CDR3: CSASRGAGELFF. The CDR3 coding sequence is TGCAGTGCTAGTAGGGGGGCCGGGGAGCTGTTTTTT.

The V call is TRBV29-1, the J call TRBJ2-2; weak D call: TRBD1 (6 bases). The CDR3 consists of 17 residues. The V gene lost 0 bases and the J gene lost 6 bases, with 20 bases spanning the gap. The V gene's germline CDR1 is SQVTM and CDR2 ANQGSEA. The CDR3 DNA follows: TGCAGCGTTGAAGACTGGGCCGGTGCAGGGGTGTCCGGGGAGCTGTTTTTT. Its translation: CSVEDWAGAGVSGELFF.

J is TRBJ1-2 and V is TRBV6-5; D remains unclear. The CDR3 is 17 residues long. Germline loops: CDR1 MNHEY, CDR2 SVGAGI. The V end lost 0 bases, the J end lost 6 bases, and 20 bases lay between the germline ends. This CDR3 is CASSYSFVRAPLDGYTF. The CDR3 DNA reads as TGTGCCAGCAGTTACTCGTTCGTCCGGGCCCCTTTAGATGGCTACACCTTC.

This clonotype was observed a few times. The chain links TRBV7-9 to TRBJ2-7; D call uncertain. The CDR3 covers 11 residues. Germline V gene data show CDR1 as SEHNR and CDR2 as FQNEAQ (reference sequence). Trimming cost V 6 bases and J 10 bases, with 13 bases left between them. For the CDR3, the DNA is TGTGCCAGCAGTTCTACCCACGGACAGTACTTC. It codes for CASSSTHGQYF.

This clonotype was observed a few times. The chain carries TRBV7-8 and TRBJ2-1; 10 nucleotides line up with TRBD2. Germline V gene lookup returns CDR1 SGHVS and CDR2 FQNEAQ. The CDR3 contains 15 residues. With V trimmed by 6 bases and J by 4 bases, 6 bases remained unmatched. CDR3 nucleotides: TGTGCCAGCAGTTCCGGGACTAGCGATTACAATGAGCAGTTCTTC. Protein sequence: CASSSGTSDYNEQFF.

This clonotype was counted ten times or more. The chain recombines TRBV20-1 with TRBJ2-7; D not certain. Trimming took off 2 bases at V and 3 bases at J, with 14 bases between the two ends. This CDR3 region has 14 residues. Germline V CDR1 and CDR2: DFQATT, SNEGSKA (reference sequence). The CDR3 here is CSARKPDINYEQYF. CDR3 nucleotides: TGCAGTGCTAGAAAGCCAGATATTAACTACGAGCAGTACTTC.

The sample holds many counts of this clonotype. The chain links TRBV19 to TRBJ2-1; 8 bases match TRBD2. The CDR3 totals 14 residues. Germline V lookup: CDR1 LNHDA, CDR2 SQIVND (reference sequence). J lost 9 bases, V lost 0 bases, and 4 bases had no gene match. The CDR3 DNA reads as TGTGCCAGTAGTATAGATGAGCGGGGGTTTGAGCAGTTCTTC. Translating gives CASSIDERGFEQFF.

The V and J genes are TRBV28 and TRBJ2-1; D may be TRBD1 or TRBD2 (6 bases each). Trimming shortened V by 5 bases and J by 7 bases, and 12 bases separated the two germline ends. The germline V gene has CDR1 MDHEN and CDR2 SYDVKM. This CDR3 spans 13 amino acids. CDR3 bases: TGTGCCAGCAGTACCCGGGGGCTTAATGAGCAGTTCTTC. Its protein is CASSTRGLNEQFF.

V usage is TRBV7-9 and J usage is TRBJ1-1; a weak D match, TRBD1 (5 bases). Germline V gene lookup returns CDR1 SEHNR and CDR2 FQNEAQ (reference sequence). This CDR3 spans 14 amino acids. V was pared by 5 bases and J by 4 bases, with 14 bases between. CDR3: CASSRPGPATEAFF. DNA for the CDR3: TGTGCCAGCAGCCGTCCAGGGCCAGCCACTGAAGCTTTCTTT.

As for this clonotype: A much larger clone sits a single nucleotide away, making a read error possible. The CDR3 DNA reads as TGTGCCAGTAGTGTGTGGACAGGGGGTAATCAGCCCCAGCATTTT. Translation gives CASSVWTGGNQPQHF. The chain links TRBV19 to TRBJ1-5; 10 nucleotides line up with TRBD1. V shed 5 bases, J shed 4 bases, and the junction held 5 bases outside the gene matches. The CDR3 contains 15 residues. CDR1 LNHDA and CDR2 SQIVND come from the germline V gene (reference sequence). Drawing the rest from reference TRBV19 and TRBJ1-5, the complete variable domain is DGGITQSPKYLFRKEGQNVTLSCEQNLNHDAMYWYRQDPGQGLRLIYYSQIVNDFQKGDIAEGYSVSREKKESFPLTVTSAQKNPTAFYLCASSVWTGGNQPQHFGDGTRLSIL.

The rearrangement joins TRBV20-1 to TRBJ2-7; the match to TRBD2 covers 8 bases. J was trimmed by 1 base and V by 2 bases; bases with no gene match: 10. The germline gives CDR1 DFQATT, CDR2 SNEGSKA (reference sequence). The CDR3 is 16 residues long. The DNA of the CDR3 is TGCAGTGCTAGATGGGCTAGCGGGCCTCGTTCCTACGAGCAGTACTTC. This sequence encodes CSARWASGPRSYEQYF.

The CDR3: CASSPVPPSHNEQFF. CDR3 sequence (DNA): TGTGCCAGCAGCCCAGTCCCCCCGTCACACAATGAGCAGTTCTTC. The chain links TRBV7-2 to TRBJ2-1, with D uncertain. Germline assignment: CDR1 SGHTA and CDR2 FQGNSA. V gave up 5 bases and J gave up 5 bases, with 16 bases separating them. The CDR3 extends over 15 amino acids.

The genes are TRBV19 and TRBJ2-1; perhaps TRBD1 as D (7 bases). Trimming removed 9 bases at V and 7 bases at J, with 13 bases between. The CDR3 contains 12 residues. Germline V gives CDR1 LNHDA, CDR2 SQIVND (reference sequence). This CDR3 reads CASGRQGNEQFF. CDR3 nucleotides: TGTGCCAGCGGGAGACAGGGAAATGAGCAGTTCTTC.

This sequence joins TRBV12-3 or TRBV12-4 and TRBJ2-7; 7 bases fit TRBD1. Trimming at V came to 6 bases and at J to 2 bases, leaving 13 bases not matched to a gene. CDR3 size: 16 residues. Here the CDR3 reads CASSSWARDSTYEQYF. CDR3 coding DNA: TGTGCCAGCAGCAGTTGGGCCCGGGACAGCACCTACGAGCAGTACTTC.

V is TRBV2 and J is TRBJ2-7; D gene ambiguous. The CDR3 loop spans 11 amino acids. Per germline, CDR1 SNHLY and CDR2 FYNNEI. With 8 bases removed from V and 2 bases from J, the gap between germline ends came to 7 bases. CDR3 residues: CASGQTYEQYF. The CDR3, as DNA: TGTGCCAGCGGCCAGACCTACGAGCAGTACTTC. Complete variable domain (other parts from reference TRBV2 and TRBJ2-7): EPEVTQTPSHQVTQMGQEVILRCVPISNHLYFYWYRQILGQKVEFLVSFYNNEISEKSEIFDDQFSVERPDGSNFTLKIRSTKLEDSAMYFCASGQTYEQYFGPGTRLTVT.

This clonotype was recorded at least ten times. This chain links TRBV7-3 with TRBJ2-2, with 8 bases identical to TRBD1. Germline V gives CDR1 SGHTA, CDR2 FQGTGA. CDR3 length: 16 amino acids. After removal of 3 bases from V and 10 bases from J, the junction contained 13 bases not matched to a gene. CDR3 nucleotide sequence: TGTGCCAGCAGCTTGCAGGGGGCTATCTATAACGCGGAGCTGTTTTTT. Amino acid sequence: CASSLQGAIYNAELFF. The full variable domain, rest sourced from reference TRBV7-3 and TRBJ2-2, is GAGVSQTPSNKVTEKGKYVELRCDPISGHTALYWYRQSLGQGPEFLIYFQGTGAADDSGLPNDRFFAVRPEGSVSTLKIQRTERGDSAVYLCASSLQGAIYNAELFFGEGSRLTVL.

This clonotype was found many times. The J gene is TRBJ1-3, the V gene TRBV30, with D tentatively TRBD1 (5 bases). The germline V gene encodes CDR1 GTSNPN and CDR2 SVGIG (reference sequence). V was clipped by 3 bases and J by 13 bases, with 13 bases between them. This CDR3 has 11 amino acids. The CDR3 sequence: CAWRYRSAIYF. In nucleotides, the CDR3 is TGTGCCTGGAGGTACAGGAGTGCGATATATTTT.

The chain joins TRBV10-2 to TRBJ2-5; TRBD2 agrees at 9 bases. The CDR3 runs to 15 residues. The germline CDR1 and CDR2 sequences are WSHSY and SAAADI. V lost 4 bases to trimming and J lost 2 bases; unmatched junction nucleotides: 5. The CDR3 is CASSVGLAGQETQYF. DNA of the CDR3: TGCGCCAGCAGTGTAGGGCTAGCGGGACAAGAGACCCAGTACTTC.

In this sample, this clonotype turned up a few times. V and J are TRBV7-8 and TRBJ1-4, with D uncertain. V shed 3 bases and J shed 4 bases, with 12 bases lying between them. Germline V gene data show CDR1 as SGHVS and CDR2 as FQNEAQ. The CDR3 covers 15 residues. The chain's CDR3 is CASSFVNGNNEKLFF. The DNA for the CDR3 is TGTGCCAGCAGCTTCGTCAACGGAAATAATGAAAAACTGTTTTTT.

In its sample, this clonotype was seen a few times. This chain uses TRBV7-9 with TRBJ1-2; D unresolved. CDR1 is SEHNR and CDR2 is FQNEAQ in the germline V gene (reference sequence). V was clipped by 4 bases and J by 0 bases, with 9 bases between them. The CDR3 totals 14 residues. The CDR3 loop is CASSSSFSNYGYTF. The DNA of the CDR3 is TGTGCCAGCAGCTCCAGTTTCTCTAACTATGGCTACACCTTC.

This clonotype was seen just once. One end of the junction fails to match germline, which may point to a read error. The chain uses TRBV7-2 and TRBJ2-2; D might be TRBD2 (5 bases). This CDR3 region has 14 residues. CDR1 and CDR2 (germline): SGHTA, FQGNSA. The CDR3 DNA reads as TGTGCCAGCAGCTTGGTAGCGAGAACCGGGGAGCTGTCTTTT. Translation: CASSLVARTGELSF. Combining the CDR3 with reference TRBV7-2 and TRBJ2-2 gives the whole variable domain GAGVSQSPSNKVTEKGKDVELRCDPISGHTALYWYRQSLGQGLEFLIYFQGNSAPDKSGLPSDRFSAERTGGSVSTLTIQRTQQEDSAVYLCASSLVARTGELSFGEGSRLTVL.

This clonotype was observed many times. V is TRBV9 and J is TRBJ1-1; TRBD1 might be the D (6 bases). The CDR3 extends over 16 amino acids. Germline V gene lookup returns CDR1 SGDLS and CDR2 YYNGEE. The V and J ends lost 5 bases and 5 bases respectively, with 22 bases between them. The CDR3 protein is CASSAPGPAGVTEAFF. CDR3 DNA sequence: TGTGCCAGCAGTGCGCCGGGTCCTGCAGGGGTTACTGAAGCTTTCTTT.

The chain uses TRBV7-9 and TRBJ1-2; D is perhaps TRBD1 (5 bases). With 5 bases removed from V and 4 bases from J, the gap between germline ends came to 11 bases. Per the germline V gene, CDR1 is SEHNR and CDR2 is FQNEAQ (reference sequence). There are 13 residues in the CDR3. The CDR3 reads CASSGDGFYGYTF. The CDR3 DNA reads TGTGCCAGCAGCGGGGACGGGTTCTATGGCTACACCTTC.

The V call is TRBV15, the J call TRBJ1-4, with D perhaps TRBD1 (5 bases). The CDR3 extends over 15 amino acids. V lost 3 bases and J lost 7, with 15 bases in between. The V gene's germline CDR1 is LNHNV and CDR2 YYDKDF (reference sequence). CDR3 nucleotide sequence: TGTGCCACCAGCAGTCCAGAGGCCGGGGGTGAAAAACTGTTTTTT. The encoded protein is CATSSPEAGGEKLFF.

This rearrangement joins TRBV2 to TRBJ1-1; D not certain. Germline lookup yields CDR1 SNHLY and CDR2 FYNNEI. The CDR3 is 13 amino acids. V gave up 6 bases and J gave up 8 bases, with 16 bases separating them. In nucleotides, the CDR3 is TGTGCCAGCAGCCAAAACCCGGAAAAAGAAGCTTTCTTT. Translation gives CASSQNPEKEAFF.